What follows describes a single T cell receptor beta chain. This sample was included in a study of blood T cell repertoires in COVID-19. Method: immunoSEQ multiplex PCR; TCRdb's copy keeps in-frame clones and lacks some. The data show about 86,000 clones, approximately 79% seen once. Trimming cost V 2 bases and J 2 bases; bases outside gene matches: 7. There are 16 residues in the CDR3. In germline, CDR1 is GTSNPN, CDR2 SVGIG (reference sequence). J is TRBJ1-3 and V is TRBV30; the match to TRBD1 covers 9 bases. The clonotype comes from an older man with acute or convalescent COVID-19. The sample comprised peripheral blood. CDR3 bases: TGTGCCTGGAGTACGACGGGGGACAGGGCTGGAAACACCATATATTTT. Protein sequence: CAWSTTGDRAGNTIYF.